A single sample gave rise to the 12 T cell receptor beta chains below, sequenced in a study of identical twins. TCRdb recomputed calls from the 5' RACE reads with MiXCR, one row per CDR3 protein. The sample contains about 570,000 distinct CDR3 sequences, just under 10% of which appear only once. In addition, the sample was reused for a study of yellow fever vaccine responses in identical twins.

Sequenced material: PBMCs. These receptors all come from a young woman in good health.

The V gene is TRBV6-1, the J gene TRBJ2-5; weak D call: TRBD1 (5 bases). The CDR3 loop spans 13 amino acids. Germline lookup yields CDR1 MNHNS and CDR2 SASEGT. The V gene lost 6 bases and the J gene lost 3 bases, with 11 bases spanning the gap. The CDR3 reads CASSRTIEETQYF. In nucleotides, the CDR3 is TGTGCCAGCAGCCGGACAATCGAAGAGACCCAGTACTTC.

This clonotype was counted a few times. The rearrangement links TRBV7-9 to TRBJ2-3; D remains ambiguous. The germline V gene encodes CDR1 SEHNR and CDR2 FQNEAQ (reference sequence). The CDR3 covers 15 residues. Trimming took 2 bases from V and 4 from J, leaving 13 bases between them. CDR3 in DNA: TGTGCCAGCAGCTTACCGGGCCTTGGGTCAGATACGCAGTATTTT. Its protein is CASSLPGLGSDTQYF.

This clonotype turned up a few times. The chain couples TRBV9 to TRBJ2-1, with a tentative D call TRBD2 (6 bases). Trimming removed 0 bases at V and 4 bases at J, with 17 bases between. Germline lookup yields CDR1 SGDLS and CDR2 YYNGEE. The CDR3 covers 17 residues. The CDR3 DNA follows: TGTGCCAGCAGCGTAGAAAGCGGGTTAGCCACTTACAATGAGCAGTTCTTC. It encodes CASSVESGLATYNEQFF.

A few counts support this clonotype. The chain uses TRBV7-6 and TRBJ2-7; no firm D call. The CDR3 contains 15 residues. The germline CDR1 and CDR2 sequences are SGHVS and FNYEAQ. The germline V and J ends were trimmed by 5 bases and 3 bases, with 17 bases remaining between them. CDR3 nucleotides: TGTGCCAGCAGCCCCACACGGGTACCATACTACGAGCAGTACTTC. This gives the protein CASSPTRVPYYEQYF.

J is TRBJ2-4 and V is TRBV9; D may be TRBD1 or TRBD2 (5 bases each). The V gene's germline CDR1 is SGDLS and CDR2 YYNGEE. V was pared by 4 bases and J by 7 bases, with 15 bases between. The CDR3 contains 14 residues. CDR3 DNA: TGTGCCAGCAGCATGGGACCCAGGGACAACATTCAGTACTTC. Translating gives CASSMGPRDNIQYF.

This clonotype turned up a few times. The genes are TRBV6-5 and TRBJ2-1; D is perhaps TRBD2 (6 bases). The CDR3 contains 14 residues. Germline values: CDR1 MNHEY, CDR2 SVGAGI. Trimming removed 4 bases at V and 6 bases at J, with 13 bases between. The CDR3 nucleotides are TGTGCCAGCAGTTGGACGGGGGTTCGCAATGAGCAGTTCTTC. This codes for CASSWTGVRNEQFF.

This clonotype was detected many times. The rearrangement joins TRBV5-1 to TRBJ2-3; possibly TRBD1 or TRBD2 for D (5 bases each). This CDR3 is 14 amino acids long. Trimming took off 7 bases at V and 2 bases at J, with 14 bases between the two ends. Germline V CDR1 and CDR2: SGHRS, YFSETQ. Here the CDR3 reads CASPGAWATDTQYF. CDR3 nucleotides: TGCGCCAGCCCCGGGGCCTGGGCCACAGATACGCAGTATTTT. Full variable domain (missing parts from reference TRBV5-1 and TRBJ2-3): KAGVTQTPRYLIKTRGQQVTLSCSPISGHRSVSWYQQTPGQGLQFLFEYFSETQRNKGNFPGRFSGRQFSNSRSEMNVSTLELGDSALYLCASPGAWATDTQYFGPGTRLTVL.

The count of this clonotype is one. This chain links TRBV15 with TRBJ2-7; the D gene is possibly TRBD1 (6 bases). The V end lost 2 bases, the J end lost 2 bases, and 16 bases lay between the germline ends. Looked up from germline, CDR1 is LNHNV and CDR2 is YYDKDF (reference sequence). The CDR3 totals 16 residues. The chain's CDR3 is CATSRPRQDRPYEQYF. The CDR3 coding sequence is TGTGCCACCAGCAGACCACGACAGGATCGCCCCTACGAGCAGTACTTC.

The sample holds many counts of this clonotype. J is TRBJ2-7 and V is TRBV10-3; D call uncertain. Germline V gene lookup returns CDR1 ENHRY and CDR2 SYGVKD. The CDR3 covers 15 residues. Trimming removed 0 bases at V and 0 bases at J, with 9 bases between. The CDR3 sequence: CAISESTESSYEQYF. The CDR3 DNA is TGTGCCATCAGTGAGTCAACAGAGAGCTCCTACGAGCAGTACTTC.

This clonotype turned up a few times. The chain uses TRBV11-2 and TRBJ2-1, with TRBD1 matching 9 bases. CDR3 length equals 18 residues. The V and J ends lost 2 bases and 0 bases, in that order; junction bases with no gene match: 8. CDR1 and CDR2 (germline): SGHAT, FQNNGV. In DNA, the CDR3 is TGTGCCAGCAGCTTAAGGGACAGGGCAGATCACTCCTACAATGAGCAGTTCTTC. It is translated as CASSLRDRADHSYNEQFF.

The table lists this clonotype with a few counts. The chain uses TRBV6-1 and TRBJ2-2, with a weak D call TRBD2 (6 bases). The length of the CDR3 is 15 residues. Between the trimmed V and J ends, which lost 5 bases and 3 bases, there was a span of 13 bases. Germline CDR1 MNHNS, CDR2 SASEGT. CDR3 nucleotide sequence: TGTGCCAGCAGTCCCCCCGGGACTCACACCGGGGAGCTGTTTTTT. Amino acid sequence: CASSPPGTHTGELFF.

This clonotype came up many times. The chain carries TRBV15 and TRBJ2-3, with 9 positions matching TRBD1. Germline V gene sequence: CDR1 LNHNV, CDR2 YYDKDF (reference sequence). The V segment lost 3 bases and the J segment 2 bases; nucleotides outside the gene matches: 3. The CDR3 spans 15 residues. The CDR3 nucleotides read TGTGCCACCAGCAGGGACAGGGGTCTCACAGATACGCAGTATTTT. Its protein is CATSRDRGLTDTQYF.